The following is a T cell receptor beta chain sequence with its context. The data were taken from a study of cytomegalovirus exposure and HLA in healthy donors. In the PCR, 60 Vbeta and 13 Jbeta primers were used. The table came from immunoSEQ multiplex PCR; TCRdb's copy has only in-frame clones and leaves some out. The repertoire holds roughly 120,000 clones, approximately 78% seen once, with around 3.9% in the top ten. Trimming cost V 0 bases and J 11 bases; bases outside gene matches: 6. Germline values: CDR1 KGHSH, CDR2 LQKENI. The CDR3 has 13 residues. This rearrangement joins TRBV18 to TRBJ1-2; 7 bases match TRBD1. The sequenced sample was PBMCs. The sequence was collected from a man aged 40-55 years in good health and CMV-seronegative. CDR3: CASSPPGQTSYTF. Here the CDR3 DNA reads TGTGCCAGCTCACCACCGGGACAGACCTCATACACCTTC. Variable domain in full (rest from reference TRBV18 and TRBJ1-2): NAGVMQNPRHLVRRRGQEARLRCSPMKGHSHVYWYRQLPEEGLKFMVYLQKENIIDESGMPKERFSAEFPKEGPSILRIQQVVRGDSAAYFCASSPPGQTSYTFGSGTRLTVV.